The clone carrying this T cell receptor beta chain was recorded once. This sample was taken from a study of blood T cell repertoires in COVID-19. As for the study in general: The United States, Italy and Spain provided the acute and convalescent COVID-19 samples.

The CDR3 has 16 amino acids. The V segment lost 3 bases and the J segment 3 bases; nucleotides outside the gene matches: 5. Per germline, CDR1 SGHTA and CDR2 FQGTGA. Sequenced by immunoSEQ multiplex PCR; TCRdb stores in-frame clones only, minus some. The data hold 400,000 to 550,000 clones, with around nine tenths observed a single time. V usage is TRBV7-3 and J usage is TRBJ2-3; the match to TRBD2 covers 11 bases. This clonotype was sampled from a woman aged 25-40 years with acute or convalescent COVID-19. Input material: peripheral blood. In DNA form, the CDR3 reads TGTGCCAGCAGCTTGGATAGACTAGCGGGGACAGATACGCAGTATTTT. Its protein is CASSLDRLAGTDTQYF.